A selection of T cell receptor beta chains follows, all from one sample in a study of cytomegalovirus exposure and HLA in healthy donors. TCRdb's table, derived via immunoSEQ multiplex PCR, lists solely in-frame clones and lacks some. The sample records 250,000 to 400,000 clones, nearly 90% being singletons. Sequenced material: PBMCs. These receptor sequences come from a man aged 30-40 years in good health and CMV-seronegative. Both conserved end residues are part of each CDR3.

j_call v_call cdr3_aa
TRBJ1-2 TRBV7-6 CASSPRQGAGGYTF
TRBJ1-6 TRBV27 CASSFTGNSPLHF
TRBJ1-2 TRBV18 CASSLTGQAYGYTF
TRBJ1-2 TRBV6-1 CASSEMGDAHGYTF
TRBJ1-4 TRBV5-8 CASSSGIATNEKLFF
TRBJ2-1 TRBV6-1 CAIWTGSYNEQFF
TRBJ2-1 TRBV10-3 CAISAQGNEQFF
TRBJ2-1 TRBV5-4 CASSLTGFSYNEQFF
TRBJ1-1 TRBV5-1 CASSREVNTEAFF
TRBJ1-6 TRBV5-4 CASSPTRLDSPLHF
TRBJ2-7 TRBV4-1 CASSQLPPTNGAYEQYF
TRBJ1-2 TRBV28 CASSKRNYGYTF
TRBJ2-7 TRBV9 CASSVGTGPYEQYF
TRBJ1-1 TRBV7-6 CASSLTRGTVPTEAFF
TRBJ2-5 TRBV7-9 CASSLGGGLQETQYF
TRBJ2-7 TRBV5-1 CASHGVERYEQYF
TRBJ2-7 TRBV11-2 CASSLLQVGYEQYF
TRBJ2-1 TRBV28 CASSSLTGGSYNEQFF
TRBJ1-5 TRBV18 CASSSQGLDSNQPQHF
TRBJ1-4 TRBV6-4 CATGNGMEKLFF
TRBJ1-2 TRBV11-2 CASSLTDFYGYTF
TRBJ1-2 TRBV6-1 CASSTIDRGDGYTF
TRBJ2-7 TRBV9 CASSVEHTTGEQYF
TRBJ2-7 TRBV19 CASSTDIDSYEQYF
TRBJ2-1 TRBV5-1 CASSVLAGSYNEQFF
TRBJ2-7 TRBV6-1 CASSLSYREQYF
TRBJ2-1 TRBV6-5 CASNDQGYGEQFF
TRBJ2-2 TRBV19 CAAGVLSRAGELFF
TRBJ1-2 TRBV5-4 CASSLRTGNYGYTF
TRBJ1-6 TRBV7-9 CASSLGGGDNSPLHF
TRBJ2-5 TRBV11-2 CASRVGQGGRETQYF
TRBJ1-1 TRBV6-1 CASSPDRATTEAFF
TRBJ2-1 TRBV20-1 CSARSDEQFF
TRBJ1-4 TRBV9 CASSVATNNEKLFF
TRBJ2-7 TRBV5-6 CASSPGTGRSYEQYF
TRBJ2-5 TRBV2 CASSEPGTQYF
TRBJ2-2 TRBV10-1 CASSASETGWPGELFF
TRBJ2-2 TRBV6-1 CASSEPGRGLFF
TRBJ2-4 TRBV5-1 CASSSTGWGLEYF
TRBJ2-2 TRBV19 CASSTLGTTNTGELFF
TRBJ2-7 TRBV5-5 CASSPGQGRAYEQYF
TRBJ2-7 TRBV5-5 CASSLFRTAKEQYF
TRBJ1-1 TRBV10-3 CAISESTGEAFF
TRBJ2-2 TRBV19 CASSHRDRGTGELFF
TRBJ1-6 TRBV29-1 CSVQQGANSPLHF
TRBJ1-1 TRBV15 CATSSRDINTEAFF
TRBJ2-1 TRBV7-6 CASSLNHRVEQFF
TRBJ2-5 TRBV2 CASSWLALGETQYF